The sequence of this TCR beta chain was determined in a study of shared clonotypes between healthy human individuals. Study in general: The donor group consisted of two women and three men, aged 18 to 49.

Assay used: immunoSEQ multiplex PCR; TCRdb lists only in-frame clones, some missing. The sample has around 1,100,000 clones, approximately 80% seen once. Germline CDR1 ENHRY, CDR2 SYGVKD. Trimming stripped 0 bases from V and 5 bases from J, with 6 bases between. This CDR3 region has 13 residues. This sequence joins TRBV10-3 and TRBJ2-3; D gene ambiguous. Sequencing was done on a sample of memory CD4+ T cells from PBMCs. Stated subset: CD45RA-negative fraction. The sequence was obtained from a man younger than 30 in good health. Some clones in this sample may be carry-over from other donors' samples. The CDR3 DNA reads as TGTGCCATCAGTGAGTCCGAAGGAGATACGCAGTATTTT. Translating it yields CAISESEGDTQYF.